The T cell receptor beta chain under discussion was sequenced for a study of T cells in Graves' hyperthyroidism and ophthalmopathy. Study details: Peripheral blood was taken when the disease was first diagnosed, before any treatment began. Findings and caveats of the study: Also found in blood were most expanded thyroid clonotypes above 0.001.

Exclusion followed for patients with uncontrolled infection, other autoimmune disease, pregnancy or lactation. Clinical symptoms, serum thyroxine, TRAb, thyroid ultrasound and orbital computed tomography informed diagnoses. RNA transcripts provided the source from which TCR beta CDR3 regions were amplified. HTBI primers drove first-round RT-PCR of the TCR CDR3. MiXCR, run by TCRdb on the multiplex PCR reads, gives a single entry per CDR3 protein. Of around 600,000 distinct CDR3 sequences in the sample, around 16% are singletons; the top ten hold 2.5% to 4%. CDR3 length: 18 amino acids. Germline-derived CDR1 and CDR2 are SGHAT and FQNNGV. V was pared by 3 bases and J by 2 bases, with 10 bases of the junction left unmatched. The sample holds many counts of this clonotype. Antigen specificity is unknown.

The sequenced material came from blood. This receptor was identified in a middle-aged woman with Graves' ophthalmopathy. V and J are TRBV11-2 and TRBJ2-5; 12 bases are shared with TRBD2. CDR3 protein: CASSFWSPGLAGQETQYF. The DNA of the CDR3 is TGTGCCAGCAGCTTTTGGTCCCCCGGACTAGCGGGGCAAGAGACCCAGTACTTC.